What follows are 10 T cell receptor beta chains derived from one specimen sequenced in a study of blood T cell repertoires in COVID-19. Measured with immunoSEQ multiplex PCR; TCRdb has only the in-frame clones, and not every one. The repertoire holds more than 350,000 clones, with approximately 92% as singletons. Material: PBMCs or T cells enriched from blood (not recorded which). The receptors were gathered from a man between 18 and 35 years old who had recovered from COVID-19.

The gene calls are TRBV19 and TRBJ1-5; D gene ambiguous. The length of the CDR3 is 13 residues. The germline gives CDR1 LNHDA, CDR2 SQIVND (reference sequence). With 7 bases removed from V and 2 bases from J, the gap between germline ends came to 9 bases. The CDR3 sequence: CASTQAGNQPQHF. CDR3 bases: TGTGCCAGTACCCAGGCAGGCAATCAGCCCCAGCATTTT.

The J gene is TRBJ2-2, the V gene TRBV5-4; 13 nucleotides align to TRBD2. Germline CDR1 and CDR2: SGHNT and YYREEE (reference sequence). With V trimmed by 4 bases and J by 2 bases, 5 bases remained unmatched. The CDR3 has 17 residues. DNA for the CDR3: TGTGCCAGCAGCCAGACTAGCGGGGGGACCAACACCGGGGAGCTGTTTTTT. Its translation is CASSQTSGGTNTGELFF.

The V gene is TRBV6-5, the J gene TRBJ1-6; TRBD1 might be the D (5 bases). The CDR3 runs 15 residues. The germline V and J ends were trimmed by 1 base and 10 bases, with 14 bases remaining between them. CDR1 MNHEY and CDR2 SVGAGI come from the germline V gene. The CDR3: CASSYYESRASPLHF. DNA for the CDR3: TGTGCCAGCAGTTACTACGAAAGCAGGGCCTCACCCCTCCACTTT.

The rearrangement uses TRBV10-3 and TRBJ2-5, with 7 bases identical to TRBD2. The V gene end was trimmed by 2 bases and the J gene end by 7 bases; junction bases not matched to a gene: 10. CDR1 ENHRY and CDR2 SYGVKD come from the germline V gene. The CDR3 runs 15 residues. CDR3 sequence reads: CAISETRTRSGTQYF. In nucleotides, the CDR3 is TGTGCCATCAGTGAGACTAGGACTAGATCGGGGACCCAGTACTTC.

V usage is TRBV15 and J usage is TRBJ2-2, with a weak D call TRBD2 (6 bases). Trimming took off 6 bases at V and 2 bases at J, with 13 bases between the two ends. CDR3 length: 15 residues. CDR1 and CDR2 from the germline V gene are LNHNV and YYDKDF (reference sequence). The CDR3 loop is CATRDYAKNTGELFF. Here the CDR3 DNA reads TGTGCCACCAGGGACTACGCCAAAAACACCGGGGAGCTGTTTTTT.

This clone has only one observation. V and J are TRBV7-2 and TRBJ2-1, with D perhaps TRBD2 (6 bases). Germline V CDR1 and CDR2: SGHTA, FQGNSA. This CDR3 spans 18 amino acids. Trimming left V 5 bases short and J 2 bases short, with 22 bases between. CDR3 protein: CASSSSIAVPPTYNEQFF. CDR3 sequence (DNA): TGTGCCAGCAGCAGCTCGATAGCGGTCCCCCCAACCTACAATGAGCAGTTCTTC.

The count of this clone is one. The V and J genes are TRBV28 and TRBJ1-2; 10 bases agree with TRBD1. This CDR3 is built from 13 residues. The germline gives CDR1 MDHEN, CDR2 SYDVKM. Trimming took 4 bases from V and 8 from J; bases not matched to a gene: 4. Written as DNA, the CDR3 is TGTGCCAGCAGTTCCGGGACAGGGGACGGCTACACCTTC. As protein: CASSSGTGDGYTF.

The chain joins TRBV29-1 to TRBJ2-7; 8 positions match TRBD1. The V gene end was trimmed by 4 bases and the J gene end by 5 bases; junction bases not matched to a gene: 4. The CDR3 loop spans 12 amino acids. Germline loops: CDR1 SQVTM, CDR2 ANQGSEA. Written as DNA, the CDR3 is TGCAGCGTTGCCAGGGGGCGCCACGAGCAGTACTTC. Translated, it gives CSVARGRHEQYF.

The chain links TRBV2 to TRBJ1-1; 9 nucleotides align to TRBD1. J lost 1 base, V lost 6 bases, and 3 bases had no gene match. This CDR3 has 14 amino acids. Germline assignment: CDR1 SNHLY and CDR2 FYNNEI. CDR3: CASRPGQGNTEAFF. CDR3 DNA: TGTGCCAGCAGGCCGGGACAGGGGAACACTGAAGCTTTCTTT.

V usage is TRBV3-1 (or the pseudogene TRBV3-2) and J usage is TRBJ1-1, with D hard to call. From germline, CDR1 is LGHDT and CDR2 YNNKEL (reference sequence). With 1 base removed from V and 4 bases from J, the gap between germline ends came to 7 bases. The CDR3 is 13 amino acids. The CDR3 nucleotides read TGTGCCAGCAGCCAAGTCCTCAGCACTGAAGCTTTCTTT. It yields the protein CASSQVLSTEAFF.